Below are 18 T cell receptor beta chains sequenced from a single sample in a study of blood T cell repertoires in COVID-19. Profiling relied on immunoSEQ multiplex PCR, and the TCRdb table lists in-frame clones only, not all of them. The data show around 78,000 clones, approximately 88% seen once. The material sequenced was peripheral blood. The receptor source for this set is a middle-aged man with active COVID-19.

The CDR3 DNA sequence: TGTGCCAGCAATTTCCAGGGGTTGGGCACTGAAGCTTTCTTT. Amino acid sequence: CASNFQGLGTEAFF. The chain uses TRBV28 and TRBJ1-1, with a tentative D call TRBD1 (6 bases). The CDR3 is made up of 14 amino acids. V was cut by 7 bases and J by 4 bases, with 16 bases left in between. Germline V gene lookup returns CDR1 MDHEN and CDR2 SYDVKM.

The gene calls are TRBV12-3 or TRBV12-4 and TRBJ1-2; D might be TRBD1 (5 bases). Trimming took 6 bases from V and 4 from J, leaving 12 bases between them. This CDR3 has 13 amino acids. This CDR3 reads CASSRSDIYGYTF. In DNA form, the CDR3 reads TGTGCCAGCAGCCGATCGGACATCTATGGCTACACCTTC.

This chain links TRBV5-1 with TRBJ2-3; D may be TRBD2 (6 bases). The CDR3 runs 14 residues. Trimming removed 0 bases from V and 1 base from J, with 6 bases in between. Germline assignment: CDR1 SGHRS and CDR2 YFSETQ. The DNA for the CDR3 is TGCGCCAGCAGCTTGGAGCGGGGCACAGATACGCAGTATTTT. Encoded protein: CASSLERGTDTQYF.

The chain combines TRBV28 with TRBJ1-3, with D tentatively TRBD1 (6 bases). Per the germline V gene, CDR1 is MDHEN and CDR2 is SYDVKM. With 6 bases removed from V and 0 bases from J, the gap between germline ends came to 12 bases. The CDR3 spans 15 residues. The CDR3 sequence is CASSEDSNSGNTIYF. Here the CDR3 DNA reads TGTGCCAGCAGCGAGGACAGCAACTCTGGAAACACCATATATTTT.

The chain has TRBV6-5 and TRBJ2-3; the match to TRBD1 covers 9 bases. The CDR3 is made up of 15 amino acids. Looked up from germline, CDR1 is MNHEY and CDR2 is SVGAGI. Trimming at V came to 6 bases and at J to 5 bases, leaving 9 bases not matched to a gene. As DNA, the CDR3 is TGTGCCAGCAGCCTACAGGGGGCGCAAATAGATACGCAGTATTTT. Translated: CASSLQGAQIDTQYF.

This chain links TRBV5-1 with TRBJ1-5; TRBD1 aligns across 8 bases. This CDR3 has 14 residues. Losses at the gene ends were 4 bases for V and 5 bases for J; bases not matched to a gene: 5. Germline CDR1 and CDR2: SGHRS and YFSETQ. The CDR3 here is CASSPGQGDQPQHF. The CDR3 DNA reads TGCGCCAGCAGCCCTGGACAGGGTGATCAGCCCCAGCATTTT. The full variable domain, its missing parts supplied by reference TRBV5-1 and TRBJ1-5, is KAGVTQTPRYLIKTRGQQVTLSCSPISGHRSVSWYQQTPGQGLQFLFEYFSETQRNKGNFPGRFSGRQFSNSRSEMNVSTLELGDSALYLCASSPGQGDQPQHFGDGTRLSIL.

The chain recombines TRBV7-3 with TRBJ2-2, with D possibly being TRBD2 (6 bases). Germline V lookup: CDR1 SGHTA, CDR2 FQGTGA. The CDR3 loop spans 17 amino acids. The V and J ends lost 1 base and 0 bases respectively, with 12 bases between them. The CDR3 DNA follows: TGTGCCAGCAGCTTAAATTTGCGGGGACCGAACACCGGGGAGCTGTTTTTT. The encoded protein is CASSLNLRGPNTGELFF.

The chain couples TRBV19 to TRBJ1-6; 7 positions match TRBD1. CDR3 length: 13 residues. Germline V CDR1 and CDR2: LNHDA, SQIVND (reference sequence). The ends lost 4 bases at V and 10 bases at J; junction bases unmatched: 4. The CDR3 bases are TGTGCCAGTAGTAACACGGGACAGTCACCCCTCCACTTT. It specifies CASSNTGQSPLHF.

The V and J genes are TRBV30 and TRBJ1-5, with 8 bases matching TRBD1. In germline, CDR1 is GTSNPN, CDR2 SVGIG (reference sequence). The junction had 5 bases not matched to a gene; V was cut back by 5 bases and J by 5 bases. The CDR3 runs 13 residues. CDR3 sequence: CAWRTGWDQPQHF. In DNA, the CDR3 is TGTGCCTGGCGGACAGGGTGGGATCAGCCCCAGCATTTT.

The rearrangement uses TRBV6-5 and TRBJ2-2, with a tentative D call TRBD1 (6 bases). V was shortened by 2 bases and J by 6 bases, with 13 bases between the two germline ends. The CDR3 extends over 15 amino acids. CDR1 is MNHEY and CDR2 is SVGAGI in the germline V gene. In nucleotides, the CDR3 is TGTGCCAGCAGTTACGGGACATCGCCCGCCGGGGAGCTGTTTTTT. Translation: CASSYGTSPAGELFF.

This chain connects TRBV28 to TRBJ1-6, with D perhaps matching TRBD1 (5 bases). V was shortened by 1 base and J by 3 bases, with 22 bases between the two germline ends. CDR1 is MDHEN, CDR2 SYDVKM, per germline. CDR3 length: 20 amino acids. The DNA of the CDR3 is TGTGCCAGCAGTTTATTCCTCCGGGGGGGGAACGTGAGCTATAATTCACCCCTCCACTTT. Its protein is CASSLFLRGGNVSYNSPLHF.

The gene calls are TRBV5-6 and TRBJ1-4; possible D gene TRBD1, 5 bases. The ends were cut back, 1 base at V and 7 bases at J, with 11 bases in the middle. The CDR3 has 14 amino acids. The germline CDR1 and CDR2 sequences are SGHDT and YYEEEE. In DNA, the CDR3 is TGTGCCAGCAGCTTGTGGGGCGCCCGTGAAAAACTGTTTTTT. Its translation: CASSLWGAREKLFF.

Note on this clone: This same CDR3 is encoded by further DNA sequences in the sample. This chain joins TRBV2 and TRBJ2-6; D gene unclear. The CDR3 contains 14 residues. Germline CDR1 reads SNHLY; CDR2 reads FYNNEI. V lost 3 bases and J lost 2, with 5 bases in between. DNA of the CDR3: TGTGCCAGCAGTGATCGGGCTGGGGCCAACGTCCTGACTTTC. This encodes CASSDRAGANVLTF.

The V and J genes are TRBV6-2 or TRBV6-3 and TRBJ1-1; 8 bases line up with TRBD1. V lost 6 bases and J lost 10; bases outside the gene matches: 10. Germline V gene sequence: CDR1 MNHEY, CDR2 SVGEGT. CDR3 length: 13 amino acids. The CDR3 DNA is TGTGCCAGCAGCGGACAGGGAGTCGTGGGAGCTTTCTTT. Translating it yields CASSGQGVVGAFF.

The chain is built from TRBV11-1 and TRBJ2-1; TRBD2 matches at 8 bases. The germline gives CDR1 SGHAT, CDR2 FQDESV (reference sequence). CDR3 length equals 16 residues. The junction had 4 bases not matched to a gene; V was cut back by 3 bases and J by 0 bases. CDR3 region: CASSLGGRSSYNEQFF. CDR3 sequence (DNA): TGTGCCAGCAGCTTGGGCGGGAGGAGCTCCTACAATGAGCAGTTCTTC.

This chain links TRBV19 with TRBJ1-6, with D uncertain. The CDR3 totals 15 residues. The V gene lost 5 bases and the J gene lost 9 bases, with 17 bases spanning the gap. Per germline, CDR1 LNHDA and CDR2 SQIVND (reference sequence). CDR3 amino acids: CASSLRPYEGSPLHF. The CDR3 DNA follows: TGTGCCAGTAGTCTTAGGCCGTACGAGGGTTCACCCCTCCACTTT.

The V and J genes are TRBV19 and TRBJ1-2, with D perhaps TRBD1 (6 bases). Germline V gene lookup returns CDR1 LNHDA and CDR2 SQIVND (reference sequence). The CDR3 contains 17 residues. The V end was cut by 1 base, the J end by 1 base, with 16 bases between. The CDR3 is CASSIAMDRWGNYGYTF. The CDR3 DNA follows: TGTGCCAGTAGTATAGCTATGGACAGATGGGGTAACTATGGCTACACCTTC.

J is TRBJ2-5 and V is TRBV12-3 or TRBV12-4, with a weak D call TRBD2 (6 bases). The CDR3 is made up of 12 amino acids. Trimming pared 3 bases from V and 5 bases from J, leaving 7 bases between. CDR3 region: CASSFGGETQYF. CDR3 DNA: TGTGCCAGCAGTTTTGGGGGGGAGACCCAGTACTTC.